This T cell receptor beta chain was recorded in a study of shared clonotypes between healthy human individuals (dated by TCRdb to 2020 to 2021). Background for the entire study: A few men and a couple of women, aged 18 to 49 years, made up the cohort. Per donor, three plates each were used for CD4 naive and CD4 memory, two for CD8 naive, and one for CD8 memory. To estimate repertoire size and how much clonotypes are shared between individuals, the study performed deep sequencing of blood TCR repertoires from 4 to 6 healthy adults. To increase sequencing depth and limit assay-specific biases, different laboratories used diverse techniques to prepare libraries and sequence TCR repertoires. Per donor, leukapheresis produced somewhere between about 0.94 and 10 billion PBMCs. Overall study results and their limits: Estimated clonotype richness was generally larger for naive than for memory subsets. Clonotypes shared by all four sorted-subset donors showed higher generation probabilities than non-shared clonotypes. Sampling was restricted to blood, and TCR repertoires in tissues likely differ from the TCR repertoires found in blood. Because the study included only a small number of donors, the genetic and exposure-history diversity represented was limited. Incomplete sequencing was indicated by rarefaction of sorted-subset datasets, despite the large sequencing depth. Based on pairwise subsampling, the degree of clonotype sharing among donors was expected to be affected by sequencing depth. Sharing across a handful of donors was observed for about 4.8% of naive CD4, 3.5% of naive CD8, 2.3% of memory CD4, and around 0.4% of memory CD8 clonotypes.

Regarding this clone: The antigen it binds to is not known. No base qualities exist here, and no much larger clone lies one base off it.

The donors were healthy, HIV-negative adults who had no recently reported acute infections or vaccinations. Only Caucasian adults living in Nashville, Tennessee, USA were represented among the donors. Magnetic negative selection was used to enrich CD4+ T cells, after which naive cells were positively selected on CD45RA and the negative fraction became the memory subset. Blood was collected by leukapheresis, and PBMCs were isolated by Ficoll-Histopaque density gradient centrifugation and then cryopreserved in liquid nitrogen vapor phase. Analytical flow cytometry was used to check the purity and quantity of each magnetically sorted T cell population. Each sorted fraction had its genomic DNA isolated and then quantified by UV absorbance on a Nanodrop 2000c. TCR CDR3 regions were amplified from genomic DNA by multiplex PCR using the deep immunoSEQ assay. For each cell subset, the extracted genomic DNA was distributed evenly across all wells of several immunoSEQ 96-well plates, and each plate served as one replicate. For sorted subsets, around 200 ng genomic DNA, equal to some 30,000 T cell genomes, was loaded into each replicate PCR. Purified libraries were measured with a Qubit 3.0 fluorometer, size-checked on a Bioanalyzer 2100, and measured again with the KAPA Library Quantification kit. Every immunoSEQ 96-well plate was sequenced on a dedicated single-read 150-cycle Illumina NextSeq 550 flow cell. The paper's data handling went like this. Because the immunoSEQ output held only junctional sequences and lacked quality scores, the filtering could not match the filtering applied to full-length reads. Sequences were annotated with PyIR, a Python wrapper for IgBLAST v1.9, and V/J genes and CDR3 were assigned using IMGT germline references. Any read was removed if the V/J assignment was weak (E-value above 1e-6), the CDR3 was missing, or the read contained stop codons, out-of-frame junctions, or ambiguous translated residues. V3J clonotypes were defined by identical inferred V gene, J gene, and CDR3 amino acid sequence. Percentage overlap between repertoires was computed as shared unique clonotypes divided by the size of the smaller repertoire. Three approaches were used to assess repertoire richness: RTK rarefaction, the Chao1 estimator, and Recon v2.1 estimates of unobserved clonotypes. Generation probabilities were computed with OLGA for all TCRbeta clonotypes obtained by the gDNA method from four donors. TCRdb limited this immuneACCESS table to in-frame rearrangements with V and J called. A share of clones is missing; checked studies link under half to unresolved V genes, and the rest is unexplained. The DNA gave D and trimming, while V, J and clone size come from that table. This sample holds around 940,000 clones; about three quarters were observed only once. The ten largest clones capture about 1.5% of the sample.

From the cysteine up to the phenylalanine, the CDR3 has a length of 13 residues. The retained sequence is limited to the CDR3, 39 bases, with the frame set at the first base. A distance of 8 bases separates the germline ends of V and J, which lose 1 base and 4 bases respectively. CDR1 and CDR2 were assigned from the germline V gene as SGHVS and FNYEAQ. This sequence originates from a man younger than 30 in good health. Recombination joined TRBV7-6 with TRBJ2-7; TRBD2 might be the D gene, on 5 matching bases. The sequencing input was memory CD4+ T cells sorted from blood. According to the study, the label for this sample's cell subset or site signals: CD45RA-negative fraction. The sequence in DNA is TGTGCCAGCAGCTTAGGAGGGCAATACGAGCAGTACTTC. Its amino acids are CASSLGGQYEQYF.